The 3 T cell receptor beta chains reported below all come from one sample, sequenced in a study of glioma-infiltrating T cells after dendritic cell vaccination. The data were produced by immunoSEQ multiplex PCR, yet TCRdb's version contains in-frame clones alone and is incomplete. The sample contains 72,000 or so clones, roughly 91% of which appear only once. As for time point: after dendritic cell vaccination, including at tumor progression/relapse. The sample in question was blood, obtained after dendritic cell vaccination. The receptors were gathered from a human donor with glioblastoma.

As DNA, the CDR3 is TGTGCCAGCAGTGAAGGGGGCTACAATCAGCCCCAGCATTTT. Amino acid sequence: CASSEGGYNQPQHF. The chain links TRBV6-1 to TRBJ1-5; D is perhaps TRBD1 (5 bases). The CDR3 covers 14 residues. The V end was cut by 1 base, the J end by 3 bases, with 7 bases between. The germline V gene has CDR1 MNHNS and CDR2 SASEGT.

The rearrangement links TRBV7-8 to TRBJ2-5; tentative D call: TRBD2 (5 bases). The CDR3 covers 15 residues. The V gene lost 1 base and the J gene lost 2 bases, with 11 bases spanning the gap. CDR1 is SGHVS and CDR2 is FQNEAQ in the germline V gene. CDR3 protein: CASSLDRTGQETQYF. CDR3 nucleotide sequence: TGTGCCAGCAGCTTAGATCGGACGGGGCAAGAGACCCAGTACTTC.

In its sample, this clone was seen once. The chain couples TRBV9 to TRBJ2-7; D is unclear. The CDR3 is made up of 13 amino acids. V was cut by 3 bases and J by 9 bases, with 16 bases left in between. Looked up from germline, CDR1 is SGDLS and CDR2 is YYNGEE. CDR3 sequence: CASSAESLSGQYF. For the CDR3, the DNA is TGTGCCAGCAGCGCGGAGTCGTTGTCGGGGCAGTACTTC.